This T cell receptor (beta chain) emerged from a study of OX40 agonist ivuxolimab in advanced cancers. About the investigation overall: Ivuxolimab, which targeted the costimulatory receptor OX40 (CD134), was an agonistic, fully human IgG2 monoclonal antibody. Partial responses occurred in three dose-escalation patients, of whom one had hepatocellular carcinoma and two had cutaneous melanoma. Intravenous ivuxolimab was administered to patients every 2 weeks at six dose levels: 0.01, 0.1, 0.3, 1.5, 3 and 10 mg/kg. The monotherapy dose-escalation portion (N of about 47 patients) of the phase I ivuxolimab trial is reported in the paper. Prior anti-PD-1, anti-PD-L1 or anti-CTLA-4 therapy was permitted, and checkpoint inhibitors had been received by under 50% of dose-escalation patients. The purpose of peripheral TCRbeta sequencing was to test whether ivuxolimab changed TCR sequence diversity and led to clonal T-cell expansion. Of the roughly 51 dose-escalation patients, hepatocellular carcinoma was present in around 20, melanoma in around 15, renal cell carcinoma in 9 and head and neck cancer in 9. A male proportion of about 79% and a mean age of about 60 years, ranging from about 23 to 90, were recorded for the dose-escalation cohort.

The research as a whole found: In partial responders in the 0.1-3.0 mg/kg groups, normalized peripheral clonal expansion was found to be among the lowest, especially among CD8+ T cells. The antigen specificity of the clonally expanded peripheral T cells was not determined. On average, CD8+ T cells showed more expanded clones than CD4+ T cells after ivuxolimab. Low levels of normalized T-cell clonal expansion were also seen in some patients who did not respond. Clonal expansion of both CD4+ and CD8+ blood T cells was observed from baseline to week 6 at doses 0.1 to 3.0 mg/kg.

CDR1 and CDR2 were assigned from the germline V gene as SNHLY and FYNNEI. The CDR3 numbers 15 residues from cysteine through phenylalanine. CDR3 DNA only is kept here, 45 bases in frame from base 1. A distance of 14 bases separates the germline ends of V and J, which lose 2 bases and 6 bases respectively. To note about this clone: Its binding antigen is unknown. There are no base qualities to consult, and no much larger clone falls within one base.

Patients with autoimmune disease history or receiving systemic immunosuppression were excluded from the trial. Peripheral blood for TCR sequencing was drawn from every dose cohort at baseline, at cycle 4 day 1 and at cycle 7 day 1. The samples were taken from a phase I, first-in-human, multicenter, open-label dose-escalation trial of ivuxolimab. Adults with locally advanced or metastatic melanoma, renal cell, hepatocellular, or head and neck squamous cell carcinoma were enrolled in the trial. Before TCR sequencing, CD4+ and CD8+ T cells were separately sorted from peripheral blood. For sequencing of the TCRbeta CDR3 region, genomic DNA was extracted from the sorted cells. TCRbeta CDR3 regions were sequenced using the immunoSEQ Assay. The immuneACCESS repertoire file appears here via TCRdb, limited to in-frame rearrangements. These files lack a portion of the clones; in checked studies, under half of the deficit traces to unresolved V genes, and the cause of the others is not known. The sample table records around 50,000 clones; roughly 77% of these occur just once. The ten biggest clones cover around 0.71% of the sample.

This specimen was CD4+ or CD8+ T cells sorted from blood, taken in a trial of the OX40 agonist ivuxolimab. The sequence joins TRBV2 to TRBJ2-1; TRBD2 is possibly the D segment (5 matching bases). This receptor was identified in an adult with an advanced solid tumor such as melanoma, head and neck, liver or kidney cancer. The CDR3 reads CASSEFIGIPNEQFF. The sequenced DNA is TGTGCCAGCAGTGAATTTATCGGGATCCCCAATGAGCAGTTCTTC.